The rows below give T cell receptor beta chains drawn from one sample of a study of shared clonotypes between healthy human individuals. TCRdb keeps only in-frame clones here, not all; method: immunoSEQ multiplex PCR. In the table there are 700,000 to 950,000 clones, around 96% of which are singletons. Sequencing was carried out using naive CD8+ T cells sorted from blood. The receptor source for this set is a man between 25 and 39 years old in good health. CDR3s include the opening cysteine and the closing phenylalanine or tryptophan.

cdr3_length	v_call	j_call	cdr3_aa
14	TRBV7-9	TRBJ1-1	CASIGPPRNTEAFF
13	TRBV6-5	TRBJ2-1	CASSYRSYNEQFF
13	TRBV7-9	TRBJ2-7	CASSLDPKGEQYF
15	TRBV7-9	TRBJ2-5	CASSFLRAEGETQYF
16	TRBV27	TRBJ2-4	CASSMTSGRATNIQYF
14	TRBV5-1	TRBJ2-7	CASSFSGSDYEQYF
15	TRBV4-1	TRBJ2-3	CASSQEVAGTDTQYF
13	TRBV19	TRBJ1-1	CASSIGGTNEAFF
14	TRBV5-4	TRBJ2-2	CATGTGERTGELFF
16	TRBV11-2	TRBJ2-1	CASSHAAPRRGDEQFF
17	TRBV14	TRBJ2-7	CASSQGTSGQGRYEQYF
13	TRBV27	TRBJ1-4	CASSWGKGEKLFF
15	TRBV7-6	TRBJ1-2	CASSPGFGANYGYTF
15	TRBV2	TRBJ2-1	CASTKPGTRDNEQFF
15	TRBV5-8	TRBJ1-5	CASSLVSGGHQPQHF
16	TRBV2	TRBJ2-1	CASNRGGSGSYNEQFF
15	TRBV7-6	TRBJ2-7	CASSLGPSGHYEQYF
15	TRBV4-3	TRBJ1-5	CASSPGQGSNQPQHF
16	TRBV7-9	TRBJ1-2	CASSLDRTIANYGYTF
14	TRBV7-3	TRBJ2-7	CASSLAGGTYEQYF
16	TRBV2	TRBJ2-6	CASTGNLIEGANVLTF
15	TRBV27	TRBJ2-1	CASSLLAGALNEQFF
10	TRBV20-1	TRBJ2-2	CSAGTGELFF
14	TRBV19	TRBJ2-7	CASSMRERSYEQYF
15	TRBV28	TRBJ2-7	CASSPTTSGRHEQYF
16	TRBV21-1	TRBJ1-5	CASSIRPVLGNQPQHF
15	TRBV7-9	TRBJ2-3	CASSSRQSSTDTQYF
13	TRBV13	TRBJ2-7	CASSPGTYNEQYF
14	TRBV28	TRBJ2-7	CATNGQDSSYEQYF
15	TRBV7-9	TRBJ2-3	CASSMGLAAQDTQYF
16	TRBV7-9	TRBJ2-1	CASSHDGRAVYNEQFF
15	TRBV5-1	TRBJ2-1	CASSQGLAGYNEQFF
14	TRBV13	TRBJ2-7	CASSWGGVPYEQYF
16	TRBV5-1	TRBJ2-5	CASSLAGWEVGETQYF
16	TRBV10-3	TRBJ2-7	CAISESEGHGGYEQYF
13	TRBV4-1	TRBJ1-1	CASSQVENTEAFF
16	TRBV7-2	TRBJ2-5	CASSLDQGAGGETQYF
13	TRBV25-1	TRBJ2-1	CASSGGPYNEQFF
15	TRBV6-1	TRBJ2-7	CASSELLAGGYEQYF
14	TRBV10-3	TRBJ2-7	CAIRGGGENYEQYF
17	TRBV2	TRBJ2-2	CASSAPIDRGLTGELFF
15	TRBV5-5	TRBJ2-7	CASSFRGPSSYEQYF
15	TRBV5-1	TRBJ2-1	CASTPGERTYNEQFF